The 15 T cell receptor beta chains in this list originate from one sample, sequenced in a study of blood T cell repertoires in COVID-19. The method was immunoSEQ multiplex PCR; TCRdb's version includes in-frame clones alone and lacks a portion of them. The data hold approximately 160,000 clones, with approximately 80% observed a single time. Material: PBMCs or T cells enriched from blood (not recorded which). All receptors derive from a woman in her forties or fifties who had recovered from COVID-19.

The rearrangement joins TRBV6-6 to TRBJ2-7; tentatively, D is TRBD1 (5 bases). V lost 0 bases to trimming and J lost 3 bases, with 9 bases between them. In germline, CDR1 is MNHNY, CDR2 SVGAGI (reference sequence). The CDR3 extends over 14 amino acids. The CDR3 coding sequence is TGTGCCAGCAGTTACTCAAAGGGGAACTACGAGCAGTACTTC. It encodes CASSYSKGNYEQYF.

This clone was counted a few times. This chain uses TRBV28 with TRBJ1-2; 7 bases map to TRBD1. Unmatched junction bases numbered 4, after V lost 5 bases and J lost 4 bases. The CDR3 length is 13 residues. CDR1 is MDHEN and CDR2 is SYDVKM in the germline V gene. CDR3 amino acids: CASSTGVVYGYTF. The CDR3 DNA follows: TGTGCCAGCAGTACAGGGGTTGTCTATGGCTACACCTTC.

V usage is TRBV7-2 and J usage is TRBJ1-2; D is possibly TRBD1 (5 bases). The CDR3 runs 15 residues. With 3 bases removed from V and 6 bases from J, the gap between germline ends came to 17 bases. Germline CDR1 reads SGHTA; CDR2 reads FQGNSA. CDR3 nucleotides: TGTGCCAGCAGCTTGGGCCGACAGCGGGGGGATGGCTACACCTTC. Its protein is CASSLGRQRGDGYTF.

CDR3 sequence: CASSPDSTGELFF. The CDR3 region has the DNA TGTGCCAGCAGCCCGGACAGCACCGGGGAGCTGTTTTTT. This chain joins TRBV5-4 and TRBJ2-2; D may be TRBD1 (6 bases). Trimming stripped 4 bases from V and 4 bases from J, with 8 bases between. CDR3 length: 13 amino acids. CDR1 and CDR2 (germline): SGHNT, YYREEE (reference sequence).

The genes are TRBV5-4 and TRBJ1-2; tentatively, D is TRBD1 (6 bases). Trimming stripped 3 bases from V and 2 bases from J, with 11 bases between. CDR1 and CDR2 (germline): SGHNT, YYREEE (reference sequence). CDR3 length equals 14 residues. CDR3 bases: TGTGCCAGCAGCTATGGGGGCCTCAACTATGGCTACACCTTC. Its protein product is CASSYGGLNYGYTF.

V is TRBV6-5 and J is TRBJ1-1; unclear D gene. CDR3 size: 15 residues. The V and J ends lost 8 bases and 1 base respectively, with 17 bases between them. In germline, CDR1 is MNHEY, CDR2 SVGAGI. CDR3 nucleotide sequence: TGTGCCAGCGGCGGGCAGTTCCAGGCGAACACTGAAGCTTTCTTT. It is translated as CASGGQFQANTEAFF.

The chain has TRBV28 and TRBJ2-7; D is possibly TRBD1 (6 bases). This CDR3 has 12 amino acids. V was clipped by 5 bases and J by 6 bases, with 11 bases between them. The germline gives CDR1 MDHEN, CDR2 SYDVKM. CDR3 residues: CASSTTGFEQYF. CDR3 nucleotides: TGTGCCAGCAGTACCACAGGGTTCGAGCAGTACTTC.

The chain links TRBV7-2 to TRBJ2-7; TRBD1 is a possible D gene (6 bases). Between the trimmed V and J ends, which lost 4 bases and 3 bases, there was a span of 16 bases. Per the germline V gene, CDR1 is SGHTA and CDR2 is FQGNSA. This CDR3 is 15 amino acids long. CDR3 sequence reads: CASSSQGKSNYEQYF. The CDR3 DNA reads TGTGCCAGCAGCTCCCAGGGGAAATCTAACTACGAGCAGTACTTC.

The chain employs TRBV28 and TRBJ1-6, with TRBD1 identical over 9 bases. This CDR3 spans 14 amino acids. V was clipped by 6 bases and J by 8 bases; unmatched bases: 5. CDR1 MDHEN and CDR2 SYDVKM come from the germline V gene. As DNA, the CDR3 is TGTGCCAGCAGGCCGGGACAGGGTGATTCACCCCTCCACTTT. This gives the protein CASRPGQGDSPLHF.

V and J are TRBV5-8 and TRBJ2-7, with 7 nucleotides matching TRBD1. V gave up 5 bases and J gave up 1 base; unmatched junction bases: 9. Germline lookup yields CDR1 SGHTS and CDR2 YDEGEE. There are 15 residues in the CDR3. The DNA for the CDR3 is TGTGCCAGCAGGCCTTGGACAGGTCTATCCTACGAGCAGTACTTC. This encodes CASRPWTGLSYEQYF.

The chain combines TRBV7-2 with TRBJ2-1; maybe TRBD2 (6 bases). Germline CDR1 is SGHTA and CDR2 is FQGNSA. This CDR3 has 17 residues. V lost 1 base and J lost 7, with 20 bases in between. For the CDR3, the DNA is TGTGCCAGCAGCTTAGTACCCGGGGGAGAGGGAAGGAATGAGCAGTTCTTC. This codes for CASSLVPGGEGRNEQFF.

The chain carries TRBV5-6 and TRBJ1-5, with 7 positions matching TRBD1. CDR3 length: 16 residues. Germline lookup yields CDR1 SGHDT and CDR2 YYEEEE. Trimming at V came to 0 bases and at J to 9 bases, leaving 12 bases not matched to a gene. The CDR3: CASSLAATGTQTPQHF. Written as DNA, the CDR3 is TGTGCCAGCAGCTTGGCCGCGACAGGGACTCAGACGCCCCAGCATTTT.

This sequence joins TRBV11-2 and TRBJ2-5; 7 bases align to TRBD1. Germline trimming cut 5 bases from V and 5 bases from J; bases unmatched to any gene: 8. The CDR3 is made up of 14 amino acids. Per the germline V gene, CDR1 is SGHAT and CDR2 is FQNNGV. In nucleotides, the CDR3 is TGTGCCAGCAGCGGTGAGGACAGGAAGGAGACCCAGTACTTC. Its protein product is CASSGEDRKETQYF.

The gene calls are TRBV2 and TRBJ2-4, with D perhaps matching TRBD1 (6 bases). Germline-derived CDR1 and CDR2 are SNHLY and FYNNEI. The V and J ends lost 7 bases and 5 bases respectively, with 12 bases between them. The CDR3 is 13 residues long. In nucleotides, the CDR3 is TGTGCCAGCATTGCGACAGGACAAAACATTCAGTACTTC. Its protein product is CASIATGQNIQYF.

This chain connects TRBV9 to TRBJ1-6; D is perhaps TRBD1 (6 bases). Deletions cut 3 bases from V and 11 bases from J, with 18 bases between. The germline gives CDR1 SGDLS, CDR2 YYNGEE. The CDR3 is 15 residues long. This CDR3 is CASSAAGDRRTPLHF. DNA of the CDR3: TGTGCCAGCAGCGCCGCAGGGGATCGGCGCACACCCCTCCACTTT.